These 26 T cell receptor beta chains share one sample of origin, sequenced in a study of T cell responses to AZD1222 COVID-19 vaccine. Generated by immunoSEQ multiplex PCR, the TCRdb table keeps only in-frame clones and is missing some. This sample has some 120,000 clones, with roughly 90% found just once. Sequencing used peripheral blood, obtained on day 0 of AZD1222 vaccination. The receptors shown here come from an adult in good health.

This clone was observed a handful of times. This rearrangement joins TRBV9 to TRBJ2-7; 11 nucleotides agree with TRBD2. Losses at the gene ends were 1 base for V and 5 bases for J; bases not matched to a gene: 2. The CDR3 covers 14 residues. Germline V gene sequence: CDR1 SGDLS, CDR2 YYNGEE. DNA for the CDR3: TGTGCCAGCAGCGTACAGGGACTAGCGGACGAGCAGTACTTC. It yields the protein CASSVQGLADEQYF.

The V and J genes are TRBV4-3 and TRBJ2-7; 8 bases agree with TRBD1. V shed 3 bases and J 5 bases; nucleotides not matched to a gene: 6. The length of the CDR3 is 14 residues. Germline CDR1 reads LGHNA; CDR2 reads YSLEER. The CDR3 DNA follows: TGCGCCAGCAGCCATTTCAGGGGGCAGGACGAGCAGTACTTC. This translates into CASSHFRGQDEQYF.

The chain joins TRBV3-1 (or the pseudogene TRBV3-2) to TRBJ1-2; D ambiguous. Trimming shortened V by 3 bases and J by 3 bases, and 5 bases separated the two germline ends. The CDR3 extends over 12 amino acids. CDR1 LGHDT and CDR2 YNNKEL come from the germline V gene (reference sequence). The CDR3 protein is CASSQGDYGYTF. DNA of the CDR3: TGTGCCAGCAGCCAGGGAGACTATGGCTACACCTTC.

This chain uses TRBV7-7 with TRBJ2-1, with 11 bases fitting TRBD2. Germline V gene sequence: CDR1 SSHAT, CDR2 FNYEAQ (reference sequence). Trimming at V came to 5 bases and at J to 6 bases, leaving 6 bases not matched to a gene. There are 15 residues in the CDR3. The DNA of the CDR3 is TGTGCCAGCAGCCCAACTAGCGGGAGTGTCAATGAGCAGTTCTTC. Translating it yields CASSPTSGSVNEQFF.

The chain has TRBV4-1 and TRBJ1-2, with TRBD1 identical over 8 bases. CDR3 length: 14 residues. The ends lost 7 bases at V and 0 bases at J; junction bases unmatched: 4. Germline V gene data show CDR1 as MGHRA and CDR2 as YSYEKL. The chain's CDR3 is CASIGTGPNYGYTF. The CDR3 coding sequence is TGCGCCAGCATCGGGACAGGCCCTAACTATGGCTACACCTTC.

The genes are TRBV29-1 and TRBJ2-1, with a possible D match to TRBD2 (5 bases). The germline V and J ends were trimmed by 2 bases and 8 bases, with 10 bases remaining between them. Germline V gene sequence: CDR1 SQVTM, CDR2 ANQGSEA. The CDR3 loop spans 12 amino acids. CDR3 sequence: CSVERTLDEQFF. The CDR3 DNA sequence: TGCAGCGTTGAACGGACTTTGGATGAGCAGTTCTTC.

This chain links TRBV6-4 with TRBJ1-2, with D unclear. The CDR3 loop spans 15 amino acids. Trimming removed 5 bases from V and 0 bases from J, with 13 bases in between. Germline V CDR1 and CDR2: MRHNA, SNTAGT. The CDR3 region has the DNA TGTGCCAGCAGTCCTACGGGCGGCACTAACTATGGCTACACCTTC. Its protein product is CASSPTGGTNYGYTF.

The CDR3 sequence is CASSQYRGRGYGYTF. The CDR3 DNA is TGCGCCAGCAGTCAATATAGGGGCAGGGGCTATGGCTACACCTTC. The chain employs TRBV23-1 and TRBJ1-2; weak D call: TRBD1 (6 bases). Being an ORF, TRBV23-1 has a function that is uncertain. The CDR3 runs 15 residues. The V and J ends lost 1 base and 4 bases respectively, with 13 bases between them.

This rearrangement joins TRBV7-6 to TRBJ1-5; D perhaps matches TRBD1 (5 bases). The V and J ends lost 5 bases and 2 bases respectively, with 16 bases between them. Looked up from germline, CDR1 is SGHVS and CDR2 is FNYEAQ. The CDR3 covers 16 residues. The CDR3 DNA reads TGTGCCAGCAGCCCGACCCAGGGTGGGGGCAATCAGCCCCAGCATTTT. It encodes CASSPTQGGGNQPQHF. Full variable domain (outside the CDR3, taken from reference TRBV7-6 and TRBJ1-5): GAGVSQSPRYKVTKRGQDVALRCDPISGHVSLYWYRQALGQGPEFLTYFNYEAQQDKSGLPNDRFSAERPEGSISTLTIQRTEQRDSAMYRCASSPTQGGGNQPQHFGDGTRLSIL.

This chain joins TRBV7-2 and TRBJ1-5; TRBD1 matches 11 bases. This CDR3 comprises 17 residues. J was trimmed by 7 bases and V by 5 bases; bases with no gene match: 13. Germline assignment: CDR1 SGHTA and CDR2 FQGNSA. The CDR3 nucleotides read TGTGCCAGCAGCCGGGGGACCGGGACAGGGGGAGGCCAGCCCCAGCATTTT. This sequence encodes CASSRGTGTGGGQPQHF. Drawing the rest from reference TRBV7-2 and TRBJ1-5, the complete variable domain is GAGVSQSPSNKVTEKGKDVELRCDPISGHTALYWYRQSLGQGLEFLIYFQGNSAPDKSGLPSDRFSAERTGGSVSTLTIQRTQQEDSAVYLCASSRGTGTGGGQPQHFGDGTRLSIL.

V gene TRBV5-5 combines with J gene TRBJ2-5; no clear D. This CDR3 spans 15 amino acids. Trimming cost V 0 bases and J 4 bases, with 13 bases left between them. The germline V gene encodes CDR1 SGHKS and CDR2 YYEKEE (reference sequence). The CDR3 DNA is TGTGCCAGCAGCTTGGGTAACAGTAACCGAGAGACCCAGTACTTC. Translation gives CASSLGNSNRETQYF.

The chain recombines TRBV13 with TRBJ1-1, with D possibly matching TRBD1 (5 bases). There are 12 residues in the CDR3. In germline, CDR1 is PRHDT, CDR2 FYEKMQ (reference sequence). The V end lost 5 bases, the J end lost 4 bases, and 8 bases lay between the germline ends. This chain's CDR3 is CASSGGGTEAFF. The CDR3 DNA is TGTGCCAGCAGCGGGGGGGGCACTGAAGCTTTCTTT.

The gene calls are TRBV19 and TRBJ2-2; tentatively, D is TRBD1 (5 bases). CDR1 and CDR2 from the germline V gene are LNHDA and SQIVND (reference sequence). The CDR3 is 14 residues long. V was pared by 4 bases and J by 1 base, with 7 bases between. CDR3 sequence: CASSKTGNTGELFF. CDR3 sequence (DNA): TGTGCCAGTAGTAAAACAGGGAACACCGGGGAGCTGTTTTTT.

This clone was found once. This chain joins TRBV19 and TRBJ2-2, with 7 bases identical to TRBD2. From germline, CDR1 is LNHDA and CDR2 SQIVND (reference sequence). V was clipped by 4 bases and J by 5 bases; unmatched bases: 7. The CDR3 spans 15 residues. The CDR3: CASSSRGRGTGELFF. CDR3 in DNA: TGTGCCAGTAGTAGCCGCGGGAGAGGTACCGGGGAGCTGTTTTTT.

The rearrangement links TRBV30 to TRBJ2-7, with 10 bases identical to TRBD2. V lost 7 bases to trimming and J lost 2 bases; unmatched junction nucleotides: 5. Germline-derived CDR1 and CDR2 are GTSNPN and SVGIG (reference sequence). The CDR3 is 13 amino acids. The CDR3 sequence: CASTSGNPYEQYF. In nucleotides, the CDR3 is TGTGCCTCCACTAGCGGGAACCCCTACGAGCAGTACTTC.

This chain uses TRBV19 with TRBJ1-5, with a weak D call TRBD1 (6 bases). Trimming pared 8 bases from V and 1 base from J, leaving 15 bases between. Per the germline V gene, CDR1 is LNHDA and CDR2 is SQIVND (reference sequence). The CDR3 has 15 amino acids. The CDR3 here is CASSHGGKSNQPQHF. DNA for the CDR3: TGTGCCAGTTCCCACGGGGGCAAGAGCAATCAGCCCCAGCATTTT.

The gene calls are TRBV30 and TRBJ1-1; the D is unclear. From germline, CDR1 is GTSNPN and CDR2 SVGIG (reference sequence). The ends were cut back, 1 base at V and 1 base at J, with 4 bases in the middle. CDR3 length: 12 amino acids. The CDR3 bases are TGTGCCTGGAGTGGACAGAACACTGAAGCTTTCTTT. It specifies CAWSGQNTEAFF.

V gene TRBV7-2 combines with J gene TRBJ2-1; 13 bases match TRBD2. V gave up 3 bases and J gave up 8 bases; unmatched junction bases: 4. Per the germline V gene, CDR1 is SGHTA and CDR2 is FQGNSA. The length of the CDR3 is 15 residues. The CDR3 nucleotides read TGTGCCAGCAGCTTGTACGGACTAGCGGGAGATGAGCAGTTCTTC. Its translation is CASSLYGLAGDEQFF.

The CDR3 here is CASGDSPYEQYF. CDR3 coding DNA: TGTGCCAGCGGAGATTCCCCCTACGAGCAGTACTTC. The V and J genes are TRBV6-5 and TRBJ2-7, with D unresolved. CDR3 length: 12 residues. V lost 8 bases to trimming and J lost 2 bases, with 10 bases between them. The germline V gene has CDR1 MNHEY and CDR2 SVGAGI.

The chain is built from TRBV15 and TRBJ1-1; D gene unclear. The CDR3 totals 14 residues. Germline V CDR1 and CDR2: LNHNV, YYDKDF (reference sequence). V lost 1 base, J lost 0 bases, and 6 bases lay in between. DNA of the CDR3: TGTGCCACCAGCAGAGCTCTGATGAACACTGAAGCTTTCTTT. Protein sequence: CATSRALMNTEAFF.

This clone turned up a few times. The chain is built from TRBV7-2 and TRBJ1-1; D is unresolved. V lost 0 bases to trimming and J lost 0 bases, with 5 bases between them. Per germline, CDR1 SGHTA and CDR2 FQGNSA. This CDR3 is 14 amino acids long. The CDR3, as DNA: TGTGCCAGCAGCTTAGCAGACTTGAACACTGAAGCTTTCTTT. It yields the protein CASSLADLNTEAFF.

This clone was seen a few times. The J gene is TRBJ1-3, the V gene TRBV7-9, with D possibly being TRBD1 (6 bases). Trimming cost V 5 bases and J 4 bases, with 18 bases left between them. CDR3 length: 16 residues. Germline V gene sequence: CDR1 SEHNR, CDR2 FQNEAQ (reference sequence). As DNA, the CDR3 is TGTGCCAGCAGCGCAGGGGCCCCCACTGTAGGAAACACCATATATTTT. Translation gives CASSAGAPTVGNTIYF.

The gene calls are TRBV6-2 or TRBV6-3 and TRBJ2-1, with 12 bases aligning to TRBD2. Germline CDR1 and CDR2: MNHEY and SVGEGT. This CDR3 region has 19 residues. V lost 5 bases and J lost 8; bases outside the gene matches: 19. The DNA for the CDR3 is TGTGCCAGCAGTCCGCGTTCGGGACTAGCGGGCCGCTTGAGGGATGAGCAGTTCTTC. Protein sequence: CASSPRSGLAGRLRDEQFF.

CDR3 bases: TGTGCCAGTAGTTTATCCGGGACAGTCTCCCTCCGAAAGTTCTTC. This sequence encodes CASSLSGTVSLRKFF. This chain joins TRBV19 and TRBJ2-1; 7 bases match TRBD1. Germline V gene sequence: CDR1 LNHDA, CDR2 SQIVND (reference sequence). The V and J ends lost 5 bases and 14 bases, in that order; junction bases with no gene match: 18. This CDR3 comprises 15 residues.

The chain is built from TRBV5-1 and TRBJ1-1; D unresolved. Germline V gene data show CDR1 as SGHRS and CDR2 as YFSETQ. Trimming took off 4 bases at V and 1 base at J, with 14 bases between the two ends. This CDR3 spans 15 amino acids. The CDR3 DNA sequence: TGCGCCAGCAGCCACGAGGGAGCGGGGAACACTGAAGCTTTCTTT. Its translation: CASSHEGAGNTEAFF.

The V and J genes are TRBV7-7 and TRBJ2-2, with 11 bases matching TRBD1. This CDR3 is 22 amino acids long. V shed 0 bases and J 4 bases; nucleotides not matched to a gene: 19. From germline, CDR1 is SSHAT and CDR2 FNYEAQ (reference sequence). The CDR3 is CASSLALRTGQGAMFGTGELFF. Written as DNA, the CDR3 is TGTGCCAGCAGCTTAGCGCTTCGGACCGGACAGGGGGCGATGTTTGGCACCGGGGAGCTGTTTTTT.